This T cell receptor beta chain was sequenced in a study of persistence of HIV-infected CD4 T cells. The stimulus was an HIV-1 Gag 15-mer peptide pool, 0.85 to 1 ug/peptide/mL. Memory cells lacking CD40L and CD69 with high CD45RO were sorted. Germline trimming cut 5 bases from V and 5 bases from J; bases unmatched to any gene: 0. Germline CDR1 is MNHNY and CDR2 is SVGAGI (reference sequence). The CDR3 spans 12 residues. The libraries were made with immunoSEQ version 4 in survey mode. Only in-frame clones appear in the TCRdb table, and some are missing; sequencing was by immunoSEQ multiplex PCR. The sample lists 30,000 to 35,000 clones; around 82% were seen once. This clone showed up just a few times. The antigen is undetermined.

The chain uses TRBV6-6 and TRBJ2-3; 8 nucleotides match TRBD1. The origin of this receptor is an adult woman with HIV who was CMV-seropositive. This specimen was CD4+ T cells sorted from PBMCs after roughly 18-hour stimulation, taken from a patient who received antiretroviral therapy. Written as DNA, the CDR3 is TGTGCCAGCAGTACAGGGGGAGATACGCAGTATTTT. This codes for CASSTGGDTQYF.